Presented here are 26 T cell receptor beta chains from one specimen sequenced in a study of shared clonotypes between healthy human individuals. Assay: immunoSEQ multiplex PCR; the TCRdb copy retains only in-frame clones and omits some. Among some 2,000,000 clones listed, roughly 95% were seen once. Source material: naive CD4+ T cells sorted from blood. Subset meaning: CD45RA+ positively selected. All receptors come from a man younger than 35 in good health.

The rearrangement uses TRBV2 and TRBJ2-7; 9 positions match TRBD1. CDR1 is SNHLY and CDR2 is FYNNEI in the germline V gene. The CDR3 runs 13 residues. V lost 7 bases to trimming and J lost 3 bases; unmatched junction nucleotides: 4. For the CDR3, the DNA is TGTGCCAGCAACCAGGACAGGGGCTACGAGCAGTACTTC. Protein sequence: CASNQDRGYEQYF.

As concerns this clone: Other DNA sequences of this sample code for an identical CDR3. The chain couples TRBV30 to TRBJ1-3; D not resolved. V was shortened by 1 base and J by 4 bases, with 5 bases between the two germline ends. The germline CDR1 and CDR2 sequences are GTSNPN and SVGIG (reference sequence). The CDR3 totals 12 residues. The CDR3 nucleotides are TGTGCCTGGAGTGCCCCCGGAAACACCATATATTTT. As protein: CAWSAPGNTIYF.

The V call is TRBV5-8, the J call TRBJ1-1; D is undetermined. The CDR3 sequence is 13 residues long. Per the germline V gene, CDR1 is SGHTS and CDR2 is YDEGEE. Deletions cut 4 bases from V and 8 bases from J, with 15 bases between. The CDR3 is CASSRKVGREAFF. CDR3 bases: TGTGCCAGCAGCAGGAAGGTGGGCAGGGAAGCTTTCTTT.

J is TRBJ2-2 and V is TRBV10-3; no definite D call. Trimming removed 3 bases at V and 0 bases at J, with 8 bases between. This CDR3 comprises 15 residues. CDR1 ENHRY and CDR2 SYGVKD come from the germline V gene. The chain's CDR3 is CAISDWRSNTGELFF. The CDR3 nucleotides read TGTGCCATCAGTGATTGGCGCTCGAACACCGGGGAGCTGTTTTTT.

The rearrangement links TRBV5-6 to TRBJ1-6, with D unclear. The CDR3 runs 15 residues. Looked up from germline, CDR1 is SGHDT and CDR2 is YYEEEE. The V and J ends lost 0 bases and 6 bases respectively, with 10 bases between them. This CDR3 reads CASSLVGFLNSPLHF. In DNA form, the CDR3 reads TGTGCCAGCAGCTTGGTCGGGTTCCTTAATTCACCCCTCCACTTT.

The chain couples TRBV30 to TRBJ2-6; D not certain. The CDR3 loop spans 20 amino acids. Germline V CDR1 and CDR2: GTSNPN, SVGIG (reference sequence). V was clipped by 4 bases and J by 1 base, with 26 bases between them. Here the CDR3 DNA reads TGTGCCTGGAAGGTGGGTCGTCATAGGGCAATTCCGTCTGGGGCCAACGTCCTGACTTTC. Its translation is CAWKVGRHRAIPSGANVLTF.

This chain connects TRBV9 to TRBJ2-7; D is possibly TRBD2 (6 bases). This CDR3 has 14 amino acids. V shed 0 bases and J shed 3 bases, with 10 bases lying between them. Germline CDR1 reads SGDLS; CDR2 reads YYNGEE. The CDR3 is CASSVGASVYEQYF. CDR3 coding DNA: TGTGCCAGCAGCGTAGGGGCTAGCGTCTACGAGCAGTACTTC.

The DNA of the CDR3 is TGTGCCAGCAGAAGGGGACAGGGCCTTCAGCCCCAGCATTTT. Translating gives CASRRGQGLQPQHF. The chain carries TRBV6-5 and TRBJ1-5, with 9 nucleotides matching TRBD1. CDR1 and CDR2 from the germline V gene are MNHEY and SVGAGI. There are 14 residues in the CDR3. The J segment lost 6 bases and the V segment lost 6 bases, leaving 6 bases of the junction unmatched.

As DNA, the CDR3 is TGTGCCAGCAGTTTAAGACTCACCACCTACGAGCAGTACTTC. Its translation: CASSLRLTTYEQYF. The gene calls are TRBV27 and TRBJ2-5, with D uncertain. The J call may be in error: the DNA end matches TRBJ2-7 better. Per the germline V gene, CDR1 is MNHEY and CDR2 is SMNVEV (reference sequence). The CDR3 sequence is 14 residues long.

The V call is TRBV7-2, the J call TRBJ2-5, with 8 positions matching TRBD2. CDR1 and CDR2 from the germline V gene are SGHTA and FQGNSA. J was trimmed by 5 bases and V by 5 bases; bases with no gene match: 10. CDR3 length: 15 residues. The DNA for the CDR3 is TGTGCCAGCAGCCTATCGGGACTAGGGGGGGAGACCCAGTACTTC. It codes for CASSLSGLGGETQYF.

This chain links TRBV15 with TRBJ2-7; tentatively, D is TRBD2 (5 bases). Germline assignment: CDR1 LNHNV and CDR2 YYDKDF (reference sequence). The length of the CDR3 is 15 residues. Trimming cost V 2 bases and J 3 bases, with 14 bases left between them. The CDR3 loop reads CATSRFGGGSYEQYF. The CDR3 region has the DNA TGTGCCACCAGCAGATTCGGAGGTGGGAGCTACGAGCAGTACTTC.

The gene calls are TRBV6-1 and TRBJ2-5; 12 bases are a match to TRBD1. The CDR3 is 15 residues long. Germline CDR1 reads MNHNS; CDR2 reads SASEGT. J lost 5 bases, V lost 5 bases, and 6 bases had no gene match. The CDR3 sequence is CASSRGDRGRETQYF. The CDR3 DNA follows: TGTGCCAGCAGTCGTGGGGACAGGGGGCGGGAGACCCAGTACTTC.

The CDR3, as DNA: TGTGCCAGCTCACGTACCGATAGACCCTACTACGAGCAGTACTTC. This translates into CASSRTDRPYYEQYF. The gene calls are TRBV18 and TRBJ2-7; D not resolved. CDR1 and CDR2 from the germline V gene are KGHSH and LQKENI. V lost 4 bases, J lost 3 bases, and 16 bases lay in between. The CDR3 length is 15 residues.

This chain connects TRBV11-2 to TRBJ2-5; TRBD2 matches 7 bases. Germline CDR1 reads SGHAT; CDR2 reads FQNNGV. With 5 bases clipped from V and 5 bases from J, the junction kept 8 bases outside the gene matches. There are 14 residues in the CDR3. DNA of the CDR3: TGTGCCAGCAGCCGCGTAAGCGGGATCGAGACCCAGTACTTC. Translation: CASSRVSGIETQYF.

The V and J genes are TRBV27 and TRBJ2-5; D unresolved. The germline V and J ends were trimmed by 7 bases and 1 base, with 19 bases remaining between them. The CDR3 loop spans 16 amino acids. Germline CDR1 is MNHEY and CDR2 is SMNVEV (reference sequence). CDR3 nucleotide sequence: TGTGCCAGCACCCCTTATCCGGCAGGACCCCAAGAGACCCAGTACTTC. Amino acid sequence: CASTPYPAGPQETQYF.

This chain links TRBV6-6 with TRBJ2-7; D possibly matches TRBD1 or TRBD2 (5 bases each). Germline-derived CDR1 and CDR2 are MNHNY and SVGAGI (reference sequence). CDR3 length: 15 amino acids. With 6 bases removed from V and 0 bases from J, the gap between germline ends came to 15 bases. Here the CDR3 DNA reads TGTGCCAGCAGCCACAGGCCAACTAGCTCCTACGAGCAGTACTTC. Translation: CASSHRPTSSYEQYF.

The rearrangement joins TRBV6-1 to TRBJ2-1; D is uncertain. The CDR3 contains 16 residues. The V gene lost 4 bases and the J gene lost 0 bases, with 13 bases spanning the gap. The germline gives CDR1 MNHNS, CDR2 SASEGT. The CDR3 loop is CASSASQVSSYNEQFF. CDR3 sequence (DNA): TGTGCCAGCAGTGCCAGTCAGGTGAGCTCCTACAATGAGCAGTTCTTC.

This clone turned up a few times. CDR3 DNA sequence: TGTGCCTGGGATGACAGGGGGGGAGGGAAGACCCAGTACTTC. Translated: CAWDDRGGGKTQYF. The V gene is TRBV30, the J gene TRBJ2-5; 9 bases align to TRBD1. This CDR3 spans 14 amino acids. J was trimmed by 6 bases and V by 5 bases; bases with no gene match: 10. Per germline, CDR1 GTSNPN and CDR2 SVGIG (reference sequence).

The genes are TRBV6-5 and TRBJ2-3; D unclear. Germline V gene data show CDR1 as MNHEY and CDR2 as SVGAGI. Trimming took 5 bases from V and 9 from J, leaving 12 bases between them. The CDR3 extends over 12 amino acids. In nucleotides, the CDR3 is TGTGCCAGCAGTACCCGGTCCTTGACGCAGTATTTT. Its translation: CASSTRSLTQYF.

The gene calls are TRBV5-1 and TRBJ1-3, with D possibly matching TRBD1 (6 bases). The CDR3 length is 14 residues. Deletions cut 5 bases from V and 4 bases from J, with 13 bases between. CDR1 is SGHRS, CDR2 YFSETQ, per germline. CDR3: CASSRTVAGNTIYF. CDR3 coding DNA: TGCGCCAGCAGTCGGACAGTGGCAGGAAACACCATATATTTT.

The chain recombines TRBV6-5 with TRBJ2-3; D gene unclear. V was clipped by 1 base and J by 3 bases, with 2 bases between them. The CDR3 totals 12 residues. The germline V gene has CDR1 MNHEY and CDR2 SVGAGI. CDR3 nucleotide sequence: TGTGCCAGCAGTTACTGGACAGATACGCAGTATTTT. Protein product: CASSYWTDTQYF.

The chain combines TRBV7-2 with TRBJ2-2; D is possibly TRBD1 (6 bases). CDR3 length: 15 amino acids. Germline V gene sequence: CDR1 SGHTA, CDR2 FQGNSA. The V end was cut by 3 bases, the J end by 3 bases, with 11 bases between. This CDR3 is CASSLAQGYTGELFF. The CDR3 DNA sequence: TGTGCCAGCAGCTTGGCACAGGGATACACCGGGGAGCTGTTTTTT.

This clone was recorded once. The chain couples TRBV18 to TRBJ1-4; possible D gene TRBD1, 5 bases. Per the germline V gene, CDR1 is KGHSH and CDR2 is LQKENI. Trimming stripped 6 bases from V and 5 bases from J, with 16 bases between. The CDR3 is 15 residues long. CDR3 protein: CASSTIGASNEKLFF. CDR3 coding DNA: TGTGCCAGCTCTACCATAGGGGCCTCGAATGAAAAACTGTTTTTT. The full variable domain, in which reference TRBV18 and TRBJ1-4 provide the parts outside the CDR3, is NAGVMQNPRHLVRRRGQEARLRCSPMKGHSHVYWYRQLPEEGLKFMVYLQKENIIDESGMPKERFSAEFPKEGPSILRIQQVVRGDSAAYFCASSTIGASNEKLFFGSGTQLSVL.

Only one count was recorded for this clone. This chain joins TRBV9 and TRBJ1-2; weak D call: TRBD1 (6 bases). V lost 0 bases, J lost 8 bases, and 14 bases lay in between. The germline gives CDR1 SGDLS, CDR2 YYNGEE. This CDR3 region has 14 residues. The chain's CDR3 is CASSVEGGASGYTF. The CDR3 DNA follows: TGTGCCAGCAGCGTAGAAGGGGGGGCGTCGGGCTACACCTTC. The entire variable domain, with the rest obtained from reference TRBV9 and TRBJ1-2, is as follows: DSGVTQTPKHLITATGQRVTLRCSPRSGDLSVYWYQQSLDQGLQFLIQYYNGEERAKGNILERFSAQQFPDLHSELNLSSLELGDSALYFCASSVEGGASGYTFGSGTRLTVV.

V is TRBV6-5 and J is TRBJ1-6; 10 bases align to TRBD1. Per the germline V gene, CDR1 is MNHEY and CDR2 is SVGAGI. This CDR3 contains 14 residues. After removal of 6 bases from V and 9 bases from J, the junction contained 5 bases not matched to a gene. CDR3 sequence reads: CASRRTGGVSPLHF. CDR3 coding DNA: TGTGCCAGCAGGAGGACAGGGGGGGTTTCACCCCTCCACTTT.

The chain recombines TRBV29-1 with TRBJ1-1; a weak D match, TRBD1 (5 bases). Trimming stripped 4 bases from V and 3 bases from J, with 12 bases between. The germline CDR1 and CDR2 sequences are SQVTM and ANQGSEA. CDR3 length: 13 residues. This CDR3 reads CSVAIQEDTEAFF. The DNA for the CDR3 is TGCAGCGTTGCAATACAGGAGGACACTGAAGCTTTCTTT. Supplemented by reference TRBV29-1 and TRBJ1-1, the full variable domain reads SAVISQKPSRDICQRGTSLTIQCQVDSQVTMMFWYRQQPGQSLTLIATANQGSEATYESGFVIDKFPISRPNLTFSTLTVSNMSPEDSSIYLCSVAIQEDTEAFFGQGTRLTVV.